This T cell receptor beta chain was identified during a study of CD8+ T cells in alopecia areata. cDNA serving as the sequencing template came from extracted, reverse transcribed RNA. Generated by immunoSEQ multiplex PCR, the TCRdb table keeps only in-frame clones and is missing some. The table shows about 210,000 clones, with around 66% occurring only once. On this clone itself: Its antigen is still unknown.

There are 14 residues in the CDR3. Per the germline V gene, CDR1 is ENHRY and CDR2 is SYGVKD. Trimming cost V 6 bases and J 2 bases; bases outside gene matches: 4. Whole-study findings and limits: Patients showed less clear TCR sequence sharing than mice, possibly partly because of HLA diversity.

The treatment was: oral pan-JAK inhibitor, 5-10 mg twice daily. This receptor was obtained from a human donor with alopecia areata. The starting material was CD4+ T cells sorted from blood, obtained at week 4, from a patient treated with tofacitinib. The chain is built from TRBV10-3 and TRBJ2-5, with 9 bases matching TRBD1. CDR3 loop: CAISTGGGQETQYF. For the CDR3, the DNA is TGTGCCATCAGCACAGGGGGCGGGCAAGAGACCCAGTACTTC.